A single sample gave rise to the 5 T cell receptor beta chains below, sequenced in a study of technical replicates of blood from a few donors (dated by TCRdb to about 2017). Libraries were constructed by the immunoSEQ multiplex PCR assay. TCRdb provides this immuneACCESS table in a form limited to in-frame rearrangements. Some clones are lacking; in checked studies, under half of them reflect an unresolved V gene, and why the rest are absent is not known. Within this sample are more than 15,000 clones, with around nine tenths of them counted one time only. Clones ranked in the top ten supply approximately 10% of the sample. Sequencing input: PBMCs. Source of these receptors: a human donor in good health.

This chain joins TRBV5-1 and TRBJ1-4; 9 positions agree with TRBD1. With V trimmed by 3 bases and J by 8 bases, 11 bases remained unmatched. This CDR3 comprises 16 residues. In germline, CDR1 is SGHRS, CDR2 YFSETQ. CDR3 residues: CASSWGTGPPGEKLFF. The CDR3 bases are TGCGCCAGCAGCTGGGGGACAGGGCCGCCGGGGGAAAAACTGTTTTTT.

J is TRBJ2-5 and V is TRBV18; 12 bases are shared with TRBD1. The V segment lost 3 bases and the J segment 5 bases; nucleotides outside the gene matches: 4. The CDR3 runs 15 residues. Germline lookup yields CDR1 KGHSH and CDR2 LQKENI. In DNA form, the CDR3 reads TGTGCCAGCTCACCCGGGACAGGGGGCAGGGAGACCCAGTACTTC. Protein product: CASSPGTGGRETQYF.

The chain carries TRBV7-9 and TRBJ2-1, with 8 bases lining up with TRBD2. This CDR3 region has 13 residues. Looked up from germline, CDR1 is SEHNR and CDR2 is FQNEAQ (reference sequence). V gave up 9 bases and J gave up 10 bases; unmatched junction bases: 11. The CDR3 bases are TGTGCCAGTCCGGGACTAGGGGTTGGGGAGCAGTTCTTC. Translation: CASPGLGVGEQFF.

The CDR3 reads CASRREFPYEQYF. In DNA form, the CDR3 reads TGCGCCAGCCGGCGGGAGTTTCCTTACGAGCAGTACTTC. This chain links TRBV10-2 with TRBJ2-7; the match to TRBD2 covers 7 bases. CDR3 size: 13 residues. Germline V lookup: CDR1 WSHSY, CDR2 SAAADI. V lost 8 bases and J lost 4; bases outside the gene matches: 8.

The chain links TRBV7-3 to TRBJ2-2; 10 bases map to TRBD2. Trimming removed 6 bases from V and 4 bases from J; junction bases left unmatched: 5. CDR3 length equals 15 residues. CDR1 SGHTA and CDR2 FQGTGA come from the germline V gene. CDR3 sequence (DNA): TGTGCCAGCAGATCTAGCGGGAGACCCACCGGGGAGCTGTTTTTT. Translation: CASRSSGRPTGELFF.